This T cell receptor (beta chain) comes out of a study of cytomegalovirus exposure and HLA in healthy donors. Healthy individuals who donated bone marrow served as the donors. Primers included in the PCR were 60 Vbeta and 13 Jbeta primers. Libraries were prepared by immunoSEQ multiplex PCR; TCRdb keeps only in-frame clonotypes and omits some of them. The sample contains some 140,000 clones, about 80% of which appear only once. In the case of this clone: Antigen: not known.

The V gene end was trimmed by 5 bases and the J gene end by 5 bases; junction bases not matched to a gene: 11. This CDR3 spans 16 amino acids. Looked up from germline, CDR1 is SGHTA and CDR2 is FQGTGA. Broader study findings: Prior analysis indicated that the majority of TCR beta V segments exhibited productivity approximately 90% or approximately 30% of the time. Other equally common chains were less clonally expanded than HLA-associated TCR beta chains, a later analysis showed.

The chain links TRBV7-3 to TRBJ2-2; 7 bases agree with TRBD2. This clonotype originated in a man aged 25 to 45 in good health and CMV-seropositive. The specimen was PBMCs. The CDR3 reads CASSQREVRETGELFF. The CDR3 coding sequence is TGTGCCAGCAGCCAACGGGAGGTCAGAGAAACCGGGGAGCTGTTTTTT.